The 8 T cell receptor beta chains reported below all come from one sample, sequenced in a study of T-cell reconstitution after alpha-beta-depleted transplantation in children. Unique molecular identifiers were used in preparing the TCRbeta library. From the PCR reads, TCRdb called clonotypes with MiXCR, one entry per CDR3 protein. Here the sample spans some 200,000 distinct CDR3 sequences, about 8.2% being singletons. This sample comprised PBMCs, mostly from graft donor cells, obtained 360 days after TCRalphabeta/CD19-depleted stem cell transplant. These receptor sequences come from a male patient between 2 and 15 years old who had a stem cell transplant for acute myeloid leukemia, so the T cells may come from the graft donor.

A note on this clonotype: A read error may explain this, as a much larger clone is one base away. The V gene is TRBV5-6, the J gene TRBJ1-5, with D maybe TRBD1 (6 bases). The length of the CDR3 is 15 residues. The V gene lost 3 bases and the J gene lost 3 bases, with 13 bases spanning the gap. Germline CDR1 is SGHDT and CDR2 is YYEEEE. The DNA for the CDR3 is TGTGCCAGCAGCTGGGGACATCAGGCCAATCAGCCCCAGCATTTT. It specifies CASSWGHQANQPQHF. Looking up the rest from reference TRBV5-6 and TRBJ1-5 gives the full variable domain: DAGVTQSPTHLIKTRGQQVTLRCSPKSGHDTVSWYQQALGQGPQFIFQYYEEEERQRGNFPDRFSGHQFPNYSSELNVNALLLGDSALYLCASSWGHQANQPQHFGDGTRLSIL.

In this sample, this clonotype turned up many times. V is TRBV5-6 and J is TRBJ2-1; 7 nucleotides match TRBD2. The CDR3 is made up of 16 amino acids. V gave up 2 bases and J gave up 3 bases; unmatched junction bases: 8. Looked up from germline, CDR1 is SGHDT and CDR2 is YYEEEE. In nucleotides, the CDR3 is TGTGCCAGCAGCTTTGAGGGAGGGCCCGGCTACAATGAGCAGTTCTTC. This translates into CASSFEGGPGYNEQFF.

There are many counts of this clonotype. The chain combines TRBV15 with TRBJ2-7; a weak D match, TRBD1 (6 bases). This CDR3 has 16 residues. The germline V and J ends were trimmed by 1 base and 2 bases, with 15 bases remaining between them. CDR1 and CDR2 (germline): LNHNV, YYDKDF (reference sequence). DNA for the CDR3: TGTGCCACCAGCAGAGTTGGGTCAGGGGCTACCTACGAGCAGTACTTC. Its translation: CATSRVGSGATYEQYF.

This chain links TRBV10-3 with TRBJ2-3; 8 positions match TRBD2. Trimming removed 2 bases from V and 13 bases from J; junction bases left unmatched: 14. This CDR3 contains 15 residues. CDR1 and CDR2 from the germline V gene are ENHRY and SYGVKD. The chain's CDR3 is CAISERDAAGAVKYF. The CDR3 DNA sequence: TGTGCCATCAGTGAGCGGGATGCAGCGGGAGCCGTAAAGTATTTT.

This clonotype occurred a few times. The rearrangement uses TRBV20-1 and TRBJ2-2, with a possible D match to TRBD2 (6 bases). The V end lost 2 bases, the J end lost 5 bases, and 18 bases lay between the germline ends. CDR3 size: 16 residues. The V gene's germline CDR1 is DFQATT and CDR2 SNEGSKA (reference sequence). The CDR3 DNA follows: TGCAGTGCTAGACCCGTGGGTAGCGGTGATACCGGGGAGCTGTTTTTT. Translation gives CSARPVGSGDTGELFF.

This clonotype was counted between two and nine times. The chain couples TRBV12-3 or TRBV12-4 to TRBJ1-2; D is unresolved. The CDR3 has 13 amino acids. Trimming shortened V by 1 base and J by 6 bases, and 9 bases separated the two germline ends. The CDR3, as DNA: TGTGCCAGCAGTTTAGGGACCCTGGATGGCTACACCTTC. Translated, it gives CASSLGTLDGYTF.

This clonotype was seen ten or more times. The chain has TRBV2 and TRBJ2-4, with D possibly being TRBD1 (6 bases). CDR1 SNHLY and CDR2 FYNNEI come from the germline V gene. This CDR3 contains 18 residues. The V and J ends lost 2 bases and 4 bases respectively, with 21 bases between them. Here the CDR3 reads CASSEFPRQVLSKNIQYF. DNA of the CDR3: TGTGCCAGCAGTGAATTCCCCCGACAGGTCCTTAGTAAAAACATTCAGTACTTC.

DNA for the CDR3: TGTGCCAGCAGCTTGGTCAAGGGGCCCTCAATCGAGACCCAGTACTTC. It encodes CASSLVKGPSIETQYF. The genes are TRBV5-6 and TRBJ2-5; D is possibly TRBD1 (5 bases). V lost 0 bases and J lost 5, with 17 bases in between. The CDR3 is 16 amino acids. Germline values: CDR1 SGHDT, CDR2 YYEEEE.